A selection of T cell receptor beta chains follows, all from one sample in a study of T cells in localized non-small cell lung cancer. Using immunoSEQ multiplex PCR, the repertoire was profiled, and TCRdb retains in-frame clones only, with some absent. The sample consists of 40,000 or so clones, 70% to 80% of them appearing once. The sample in question was PBMCs, obtained before any cancer treatment. All receptors derive from a woman aged 35-75 years with stage II squamous cell lung carcinoma. Each CDR3 is given with its conserved first and last residue. The D gene is left open where the match is weak. Clone size appears in some rows only: once, few, many, or a class for an expanded clone.

V	J	size	D	DNA	CDR3
TRBV19	TRBJ2-7	-	-	TGTGCCAGTAGTATCGGCGATTACTACGAGCAGTACTTC	CASSIGDYYEQYF
TRBV18	TRBJ1-1	-	-	TGTGCCAGCTCACTTATGAACACTGAAGCTTTCTTT	CASSLMNTEAFF
TRBV5-1	TRBJ2-1	-	-	TGCGCCAGCAGCTGGAGTAGCTCCTACAATGAGCAGTTCTTC	CASSWSSSYNEQFF
TRBV5-4	TRBJ2-3	-	TRBD1	TGTGCCAGCACTAATATCCCGGGACAGGGAGGTGATACGCAGTATTTT	CASTNIPGQGGDTQYF
TRBV2	TRBJ1-6	-	-	TGTGCCAGCAGGGAGGGGGACGGCAATTCACCCCTCCACTTT	CASREGDGNSPLHF
TRBV2	TRBJ1-6	-	-	TGTGCCAGCAGTTCCGGGCCTAATAATCCACCCCTCCACTTT	CASSSGPNNPPLHF
TRBV28	TRBJ1-2	-	-	TGTGCCAGCAGCCTGGGGCAAAACTATGGCTACACCTTC	CASSLGQNYGYTF
TRBV6-4	TRBJ2-1	-	-	TGTGCCAGCAGTGAAGACATTGGCTCCTACAATGAGCAGTTCTTC	CASSEDIGSYNEQFF
TRBV6-5	TRBJ2-5	-	TRBD2	TGTGCCAGCAGTTACTCTGCGGGAGTCGGGGAGACCCAGTACTTC	CASSYSAGVGETQYF
TRBV7-9	TRBJ1-2	-	TRBD1	TGTGCCAGCAGCATGGGCGGACAGGGTAATGGCTACACCTTC	CASSMGGQGNGYTF
TRBV6-5	TRBJ1-2	-	-	TGTGCCAGCAGCACCACCGACGGCGAGCATGGCTACACCTTC	CASSTTDGEHGYTF
TRBV6-6	TRBJ1-3	-	-	TGTGCCAGCAAGTCCGCACAGTCTGGAAACACCATATATTTT	CASKSAQSGNTIYF
TRBV6-6	TRBJ1-6	once	-	TGTGCCAGCAGTGAGTGGGACTCACCCCTCCACTTT	CASSEWDSPLHF
TRBV5-1	TRBJ2-1	-	-	TGCGCCAGCAGGTCCCCAAGCTCCTACAATGAGCAGTTCTTC	CASRSPSSYNEQFF
TRBV28	TRBJ2-3	once	TRBD1	TGTGCCAGCAGTTCGGCCGGGACAGGGGGTAAGACGCAGTATTTT	CASSSAGTGGKTQYF
TRBV5-1	TRBJ2-5	-	TRBD1	TGCGCCAGCAGCTTGAACGGACAGGGGCAAGAGACCCAGTACTTC	CASSLNGQGQETQYF
TRBV6-5	TRBJ1-5	-	TRBD1	TGTGCCAGCAGTACGGGCACAGGGGTCAATCAGCCCCAGCATTTT	CASSTGTGVNQPQHF
TRBV7-6	TRBJ2-3	-	-	TGTGCCAGCAGCTTAAGGGGGACTGCCGATACGCAGTATTTT	CASSLRGTADTQYF
TRBV7-9	TRBJ2-1	-	TRBD2	TGTGCCAGCAGCTTTTCCGCTAGCGGGAGTGGTGAGCAGTTCTTC	CASSFSASGSGEQFF
TRBV10-2	TRBJ1-1	-	TRBD1	TGCGCCAGCAGTGAGCCGGGACAGGGGGTCACTGAAGCTTTCTTT	CASSEPGQGVTEAFF
TRBV7-7	TRBJ2-3	once	-	TGTGCTAGCAGCTTAGGCGCAGGGGCAGATACGCAGTATTTT	CASSLGAGADTQYF
TRBV19	TRBJ1-4	-	-	TGTGCCAGTACACGGGGAGATTTAGGGAAACTGTTTTTT	CASTRGDLGKLFF
TRBV19	TRBJ1-5	-	-	TGTGCCAGTAGCCCTCCTTTGCGCAATCAGCCCCAGCATTTT	CASSPPLRNQPQHF